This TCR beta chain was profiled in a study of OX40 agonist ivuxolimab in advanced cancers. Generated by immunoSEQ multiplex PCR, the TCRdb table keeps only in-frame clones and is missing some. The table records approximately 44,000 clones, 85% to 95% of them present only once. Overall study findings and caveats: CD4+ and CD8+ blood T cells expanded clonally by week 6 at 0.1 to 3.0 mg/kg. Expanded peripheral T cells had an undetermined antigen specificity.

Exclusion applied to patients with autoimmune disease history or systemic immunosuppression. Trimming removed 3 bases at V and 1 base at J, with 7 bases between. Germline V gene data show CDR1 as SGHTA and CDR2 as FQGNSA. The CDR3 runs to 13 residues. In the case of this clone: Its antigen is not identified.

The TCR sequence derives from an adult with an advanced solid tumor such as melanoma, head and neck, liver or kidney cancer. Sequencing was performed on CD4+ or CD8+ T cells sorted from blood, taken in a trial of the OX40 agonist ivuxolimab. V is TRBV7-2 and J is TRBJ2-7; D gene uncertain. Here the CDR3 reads CASSFWGSYEQYF. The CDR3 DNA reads TGTGCCAGCAGCTTTTGGGGTTCCTACGAGCAGTACTTC. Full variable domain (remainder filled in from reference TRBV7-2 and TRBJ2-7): GAGVSQSPSNKVTEKGKDVELRCDPISGHTALYWYRQSLGQGLEFLIYFQGNSAPDKSGLPSDRFSAERTGGSVSTLTIQRTQQEDSAVYLCASSFWGSYEQYFGPGTRLTVT.